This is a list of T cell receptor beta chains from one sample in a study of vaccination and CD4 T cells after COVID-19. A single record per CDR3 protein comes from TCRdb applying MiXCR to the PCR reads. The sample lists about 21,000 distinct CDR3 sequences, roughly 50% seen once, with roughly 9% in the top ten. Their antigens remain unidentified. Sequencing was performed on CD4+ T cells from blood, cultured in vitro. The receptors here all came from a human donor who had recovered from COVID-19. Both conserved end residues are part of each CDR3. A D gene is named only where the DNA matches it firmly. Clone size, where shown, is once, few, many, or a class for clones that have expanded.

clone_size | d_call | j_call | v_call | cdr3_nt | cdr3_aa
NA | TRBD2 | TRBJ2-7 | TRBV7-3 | TGTGCCAGCAGCCCCAGCGGGAGCTCCTACGAGCAGTACTTC | CASSPSGSSYEQYF
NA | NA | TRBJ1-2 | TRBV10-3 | TGTGCCACCTTCAAGGGCGGAATCTATGGCTACACCTTC | CATFKGGIYGYTF
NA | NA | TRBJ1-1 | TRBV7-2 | TGTGCCAGCAGCTCCCACATGGGGGTTATGAACACTGAAGCTTTCTTT | CASSSHMGVMNTEAFF
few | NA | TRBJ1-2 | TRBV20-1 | TGCAGTGCCCGGGGAGCCAGGGAGAAATTCGGGGCCTTC | CSARGAREKFGAF
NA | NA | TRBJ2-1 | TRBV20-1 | TGCAGTGCTAGAGATTCTGGGAATCCCTACAATGAGCAGTTCTTC | CSARDSGNPYNEQFF
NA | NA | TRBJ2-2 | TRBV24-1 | TGTGCCACCAAAGCGGCTCCGGGGGTAGAGAACACCGGGGAGCTGTTTTTT | CATKAAPGVENTGELFF
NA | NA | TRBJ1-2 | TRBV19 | TGTGCCAGTAGTATGGGGAGTATCCGGGCTAACTATGGCTACACCTTC | CASSMGSIRANYGYTF
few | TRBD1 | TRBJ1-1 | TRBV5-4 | TGTGCCAGCAGCCCCAGTGAGGGGGCGGAGGGAAGCACTGAAGCTTTCTTT | CASSPSEGAEGSTEAFF
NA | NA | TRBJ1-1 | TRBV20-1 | TGCAGTCCTGACTCCATGAACACTGAAGCTTTCTTT | CSPDSMNTEAFF
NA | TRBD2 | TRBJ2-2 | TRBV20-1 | TGCAGTGCCAGGACTAGCGGGAGGGACGGGGAGCTGTTTTTT | CSARTSGRDGELFF
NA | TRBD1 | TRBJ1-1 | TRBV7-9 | TGTGCCAGCAGCTTAGGAGACAGGGAGATAGATGAAGCTTTCTTT | CASSLGDREIDEAFF
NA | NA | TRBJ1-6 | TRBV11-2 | TGTGCCAGCAGCTTACTTGGTGATTCACCCCTCCACTTT | CASSLLGDSPLHF
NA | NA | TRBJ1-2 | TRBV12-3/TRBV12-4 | TGTGCCAGCACCTCGATGGGAGGAGGCTACACCTTC | CASTSMGGGYTF
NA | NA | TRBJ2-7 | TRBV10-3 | TGTGCCATCAGTGAGGAGAGGGAACGGGAGCAGTACTTC | CAISEEREREQYF
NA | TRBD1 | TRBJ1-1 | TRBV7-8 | TGTGCCAGCAGCTTACGCGGACAGGGGAACACTGAAGCTTTCTTT | CASSLRGQGNTEAFF
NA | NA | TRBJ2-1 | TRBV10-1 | TGCGCCAGCAGCGCAGCCCCACTAGTAAATGAGCAGTTCTTC | CASSAAPLVNEQFF
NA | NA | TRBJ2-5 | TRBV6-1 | TGTGCCAGCACCCCCATTCCTGCAGGGACGAACCAAGAGACCCAGTACTTC | CASTPIPAGTNQETQYF
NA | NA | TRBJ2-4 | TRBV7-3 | TGTGCCAGCAGTCAGGGCTGGGGCAAAAACATTCAGTACTTC | CASSQGWGKNIQYF
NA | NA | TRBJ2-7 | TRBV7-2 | TGTGCCAGCAGCTTATATAACAGCGCCTACGAGCAGTACTTC | CASSLYNSAYEQYF
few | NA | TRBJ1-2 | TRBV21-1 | TGTGCCAGCAGCAAAGTTGGGGGAGGCTACACCTTC | CASSKVGGGYTF
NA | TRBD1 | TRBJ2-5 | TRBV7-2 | TGTGCCAGCAGCTTAGGACAGGGACGGACCCAGTACTTC | CASSLGQGRTQYF
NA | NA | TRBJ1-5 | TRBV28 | TGTGCCAGCAACTCCCGGGCAGGGGTTCAGCCCCAGCATTTT | CASNSRAGVQPQHF
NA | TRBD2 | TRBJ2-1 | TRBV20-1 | TGCAGTGCTAGAGATCTCGCCGGGACTAGCGGAGTCGCCGAGCAGTTCTTC | CSARDLAGTSGVAEQFF
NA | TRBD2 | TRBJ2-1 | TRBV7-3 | TGTGCCAGCAGCTTAGCGGGAGGGCCCCTGTTCTTC | CASSLAGGPLFF
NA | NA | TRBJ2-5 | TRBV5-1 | TGCGCCAGCAGCTTACAAGAGACCCAGTACTTC | CASSLQETQYF